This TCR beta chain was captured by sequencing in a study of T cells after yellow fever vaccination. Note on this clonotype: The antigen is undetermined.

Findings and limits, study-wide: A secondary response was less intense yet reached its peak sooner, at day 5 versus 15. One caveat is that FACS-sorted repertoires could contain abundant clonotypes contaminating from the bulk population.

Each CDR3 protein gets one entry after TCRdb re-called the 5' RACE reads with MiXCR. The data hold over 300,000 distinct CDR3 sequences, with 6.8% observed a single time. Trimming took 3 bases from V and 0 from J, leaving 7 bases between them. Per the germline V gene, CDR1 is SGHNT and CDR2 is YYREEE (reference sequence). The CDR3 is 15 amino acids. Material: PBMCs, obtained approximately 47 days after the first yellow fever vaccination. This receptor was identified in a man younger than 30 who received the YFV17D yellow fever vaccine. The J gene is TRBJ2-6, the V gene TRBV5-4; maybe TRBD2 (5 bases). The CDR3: CASSSEGSGANVLTF. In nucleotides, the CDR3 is TGTGCCAGCAGCTCAGAGGGCTCTGGGGCCAACGTCCTGACTTTC.